The 3 T cell receptor beta chains below were found in one sample sequenced in a study of T cells in Graves' hyperthyroidism and ophthalmopathy. There were TCR beta CDR3 regions amplified from RNA transcripts. Using the HTBI primer set, a first-round RT-PCR was run on the TCR CDR3. One entry per CDR3 protein results from TCRdb running MiXCR on the multiplex PCR reads. The sample includes hundreds of thousands of distinct CDR3 sequences, about two fifths seen only once; the top ten take around 9.3%. The source material was blood. The source is a man aged 18 to 30 with Graves' hyperthyroidism.

There are many counts of this clonotype. The chain recombines TRBV7-9 with TRBJ2-7; tentatively, D is TRBD2 (5 bases). With 7 bases removed from V and 4 bases from J, the gap between germline ends came to 14 bases. Germline V CDR1 and CDR2: SEHNR, FQNEAQ (reference sequence). CDR3 size: 13 residues. The CDR3 DNA is TGTGCCAGCATGGACGGGAAAGTGTACGAGCAGTACTTC. Translation gives CASMDGKVYEQYF.

For this clonotype: The junction and the germline gene differ at one end; a read error may be behind it. The gene calls are TRBV12-3 or TRBV12-4 and TRBJ1-1; tentatively, D is TRBD1 (6 bases). The CDR3 is 13 residues long. The CDR3: CTSSLGGDTEAFF. CDR3 sequence (DNA): TGTACCAGCAGTTTAGGGGGGGACACTGAAGCTTTCTTT.

This clonotype has only a few counts. The rearrangement uses TRBV12-3 or TRBV12-4 and TRBJ1-1; TRBD1 matches 8 bases. The CDR3 runs 16 residues. Trimming cost V 3 bases and J 3 bases; bases outside gene matches: 9. In DNA, the CDR3 is TGTGCCAGCAGTTTTTGGACAGGGAAGCGGGACACTGAAGCTTTCTTT. It yields the protein CASSFWTGKRDTEAFF.